One sample yielded the 21 T cell receptor beta chains listed below, sequenced in a study of cytomegalovirus exposure and HLA in healthy donors. TCRdb's copy holds only in-frame clones and misses some; the assay was immunoSEQ multiplex PCR. The data show a few hundred thousand clones, just over 85% seen once. The sequencing input was PBMCs. These receptors were obtained from a woman aged 18 to 35 in good health and CMV-seronegative.

V is TRBV28 and J is TRBJ2-4, with 8 bases that match TRBD2. CDR3 length: 18 amino acids. Germline CDR1 reads MDHEN; CDR2 reads SYDVKM. V dropped 6 bases and J dropped 1; count of bases not matched to a gene: 14. The CDR3 coding sequence is TGTGCCAGCAGCGGAGCGGGAGCCAATCCTGGGGCCAAAAACATTCAGTACTTC. Its translation: CASSGAGANPGAKNIQYF.

The chain is built from TRBV27 and TRBJ1-2, with 8 bases that match TRBD1. CDR1 is MNHEY, CDR2 SMNVEV, per germline (reference sequence). Germline trimming cut 3 bases from V and 7 bases from J; bases unmatched to any gene: 4. The CDR3 is made up of 13 amino acids. Written as DNA, the CDR3 is TGTGCCAGCAGTTTTCCAGGGGGCAGTGGCTACACCTTC. This translates into CASSFPGGSGYTF.

This clone appeared once. The chain links TRBV5-1 to TRBJ1-3; the match to TRBD1 covers 8 bases. The CDR3 runs 16 residues. Germline V gene sequence: CDR1 SGHRS, CDR2 YFSETQ. V trimming: 0 bases; J trimming: 1 base; junction bases outside the gene matches: 3. The CDR3 sequence: CASSLGQGASGNTIYF. The CDR3 coding sequence is TGCGCCAGCAGCTTGGGGCAGGGGGCGTCTGGAAACACCATATATTTT.

The chain combines TRBV20-1 with TRBJ2-5; D remains ambiguous. This CDR3 region has 10 residues. Germline values: CDR1 DFQATT, CDR2 SNEGSKA (reference sequence). Trimming removed 1 base at V and 9 bases at J, with 6 bases between. The CDR3 region has the DNA TGCAGTGCTAGAGTAACTCCCCAGTACTTC. Translating it yields CSARVTPQYF.

The V and J genes are TRBV5-6 and TRBJ1-1; D perhaps matches TRBD1 (5 bases). The germline CDR1 and CDR2 sequences are SGHDT and YYEEEE. The V gene lost 3 bases and the J gene lost 4 bases, with 19 bases spanning the gap. The CDR3 length is 16 residues. Here the CDR3 DNA reads TGTGCCAGCAGCTCAACCCCCCTTCTCGGGGGCACTGAAGCTTTCTTT. As protein: CASSSTPLLGGTEAFF.

V and J are TRBV19 and TRBJ2-1; 9 bases line up with TRBD2. CDR1 and CDR2 from the germline V gene are LNHDA and SQIVND (reference sequence). This CDR3 contains 17 residues. Germline trimming cut 5 bases from V and 10 bases from J; bases unmatched to any gene: 18. CDR3 residues: CASSVGAGGGFSWEQFF. The CDR3 nucleotides are TGTGCCAGTAGTGTGGGGGCGGGAGGGGGTTTTTCGTGGGAGCAGTTCTTC. Full variable domain (missing parts from reference TRBV19 and TRBJ2-1): DGGITQSPKYLFRKEGQNVTLSCEQNLNHDAMYWYRQDPGQGLRLIYYSQIVNDFQKGDIAEGYSVSREKKESFPLTVTSAQKNPTAFYLCASSVGAGGGFSWEQFFGPGTRLTVL.

The chain combines TRBV5-4 with TRBJ1-4; tentative D call: TRBD1 (6 bases). Germline V CDR1 and CDR2: SGHNT, YYREEE (reference sequence). The V gene lost 3 bases and the J gene lost 0 bases, with 12 bases spanning the gap. The CDR3 covers 16 residues. The CDR3 DNA reads as TGTGCCAGCAGCTCTAACGCAGGGGCAACTAATGAAAAACTGTTTTTT. This sequence encodes CASSSNAGATNEKLFF.

This clone is medium-sized (0.01 to 0.1%). This chain links TRBV9 with TRBJ2-7; TRBD2 matches at 7 bases. The V gene's germline CDR1 is SGDLS and CDR2 YYNGEE. Unmatched junction bases numbered 4, after V lost 0 bases and J lost 1 base. The CDR3 sequence is 15 residues long. CDR3 loop: CASSVGAGESYEQYF. As DNA, the CDR3 is TGTGCCAGCAGCGTAGGGGCGGGAGAGTCCTACGAGCAGTACTTC.

This chain connects TRBV28 to TRBJ1-2, with D possibly matching TRBD1 (5 bases). The CDR3 totals 11 residues. V was trimmed by 5 bases and J by 8 bases, leaving 9 bases between them. Germline V gene sequence: CDR1 MDHEN, CDR2 SYDVKM. The CDR3 DNA sequence: TGTGCCAGCAGTCGCAGGGAAGGCTACACCTTC. This encodes CASSRREGYTF.

J is TRBJ2-1 and V is TRBV19; TRBD2 is a possible D gene (6 bases). The CDR3 covers 14 residues. The germline gives CDR1 LNHDA, CDR2 SQIVND (reference sequence). V lost 10 bases to trimming and J lost 3 bases, with 16 bases between them. The CDR3 region is CATRSGRNYNEQFF. The CDR3 nucleotides are TGTGCCACCAGAAGCGGGCGCAACTACAATGAGCAGTTCTTC.

The chain employs TRBV6-1 and TRBJ2-5; 8 nucleotides match TRBD2. The CDR3 is 14 amino acids. Unmatched junction bases numbered 7, after V lost 8 bases and J lost 2 bases. Germline V lookup: CDR1 MNHNS, CDR2 SASEGT. The CDR3 nucleotides read TGTGCCAGCCGGGCGGGGGGCCTACAAGAGACCCAGTACTTC. It translates to CASRAGGLQETQYF.

The CDR3 spells CASSVSPSGTGELFF. The CDR3, as DNA: TGTGCCAGCAGCGTATCCCCTAGCGGGACCGGGGAGCTGTTTTTT. The chain recombines TRBV9 with TRBJ2-2; TRBD2 agrees at 8 bases. In germline, CDR1 is SGDLS, CDR2 YYNGEE. The CDR3 length is 15 residues. The V and J ends lost 1 base and 5 bases, in that order; junction bases with no gene match: 4. Drawing the rest from reference TRBV9 and TRBJ2-2, the complete variable domain is DSGVTQTPKHLITATGQRVTLRCSPRSGDLSVYWYQQSLDQGLQFLIQYYNGEERAKGNILERFSAQQFPDLHSELNLSSLELGDSALYFCASSVSPSGTGELFFGEGSRLTVL.

This clone was seen a handful of times. The rearrangement joins TRBV2 to TRBJ2-1, with D unresolved. The germline V and J ends were trimmed by 2 bases and 6 bases, with 5 bases remaining between them. Looked up from germline, CDR1 is SNHLY and CDR2 is FYNNEI. The CDR3 has 12 residues. CDR3 region: CASSEFFNEQFF. CDR3 nucleotides: TGTGCCAGCAGTGAATTCTTCAATGAGCAGTTCTTC.

This sequence joins TRBV2 and TRBJ1-3; the D is unclear. CDR3 length: 17 amino acids. Trimming left V 3 bases short and J 2 bases short, with 17 bases between. Per germline, CDR1 SNHLY and CDR2 FYNNEI. DNA of the CDR3: TGTGCCAGCAGTGAGATTCCCAGGATTCTGACTGGAAACACCATATATTTT. Translating gives CASSEIPRILTGNTIYF. Filled out from reference TRBV2 and TRBJ1-3, the complete variable domain reads EPEVTQTPSHQVTQMGQEVILRCVPISNHLYFYWYRQILGQKVEFLVSFYNNEISEKSEIFDDQFSVERPDGSNFTLKIRSTKLEDSAMYFCASSEIPRILTGNTIYFGEGSWLTVV.

The CDR3 here is CASSGALAGGNNEQFF. Written as DNA, the CDR3 is TGCGCCAGCAGCGGAGCCCTAGCGGGAGGTAACAATGAGCAGTTCTTC. This chain joins TRBV5-1 and TRBJ2-1, with 11 bases identical to TRBD2. Germline CDR1 reads SGHRS; CDR2 reads YFSETQ. V gave up 4 bases and J gave up 5 bases; unmatched junction bases: 8. This CDR3 has 16 amino acids.

This sequence joins TRBV5-6 and TRBJ2-1; D perhaps matches TRBD2 (5 bases). Germline V gene sequence: CDR1 SGHDT, CDR2 YYEEEE. Trimming removed 0 bases from V and 10 bases from J, with 11 bases in between. This CDR3 has 13 amino acids. In DNA form, the CDR3 reads TGTGCCAGCAGCTTGGTTAGTCGGAGGGAGCAGTTCTTC. It codes for CASSLVSRREQFF.

The V and J genes are TRBV4-1 and TRBJ1-1; no definite D call. Germline CDR1 and CDR2: MGHRA and YSYEKL. The V end was cut by 3 bases, the J end by 0 bases, with 29 bases between. CDR3 length: 21 residues. The CDR3 protein is CASSQRRRAGSPISMNTEAFF. CDR3 DNA sequence: TGCGCCAGCAGCCAGAGGAGGCGTGCGGGGAGCCCAATTAGCATGAACACTGAAGCTTTCTTT.

This clone showed up just a few times. One end of the junction fails to match germline, which may point to a read error. This chain uses TRBV19 with TRBJ2-7, with TRBD2 identical over 9 bases. The CDR3 extends over 16 amino acids. Germline V lookup: CDR1 LNHDA, CDR2 SQIVND (reference sequence). The CDR3 DNA sequence: TGTGCCAGTGCGTGGACCGGGACTAGCCCAGCCTATGAGCAGTACTTC. Protein sequence: CASAWTGTSPAYEQYF. The complete variable domain, with remaining parts taken from reference TRBV19 and TRBJ2-7, reads DGGITQSPKYLFRKEGQNVTLSCEQNLNHDAMYWYRQDPGQGLRLIYYSQIVNDFQKGDIAEGYSVSREKKESFPLTVTSAQKNPTAFYLCASAWTGTSPAYEQYFGPGTRLTVT.

The gene calls are TRBV9 and TRBJ2-5, with D perhaps TRBD2 (6 bases). The germline V and J ends were trimmed by 4 bases and 3 bases, with 10 bases remaining between them. The CDR3 loop spans 13 amino acids. CDR1 is SGDLS, CDR2 YYNGEE, per germline. This CDR3 is CASSPGSEETQYF. The CDR3 bases are TGTGCCAGCAGCCCCGGGAGTGAAGAGACCCAGTACTTC.

V is TRBV5-5 and J is TRBJ1-2; no reliable D call. Per the germline V gene, CDR1 is SGHKS and CDR2 is YYEKEE (reference sequence). V gave up 1 base and J gave up 7 bases, with 8 bases separating them. This CDR3 is 12 amino acids long. In DNA form, the CDR3 reads TGTGCCAGCAGCTTGAATCTCTCTGGCTACACCTTC. Translated, it gives CASSLNLSGYTF.

This clone was seen a few times. J is TRBJ2-7 and V is TRBV7-6; a possible D gene is TRBD1 (5 bases). V was shortened by 5 bases and J by 3 bases, with 8 bases between the two germline ends. The CDR3 covers 12 residues. Germline-derived CDR1 and CDR2 are SGHVS and FNYEAQ. The CDR3 nucleotides are TGTGCCAGCAGCGAGCAGGGCTACGAGCAGTACTTC. This codes for CASSEQGYEQYF.